The entry that follows covers one TCR beta chain sequence. Its antigen is not known. Looked up from germline, CDR1 is MNHEY and CDR2 is SVGAGI. Trimming pared 3 bases from V and 7 bases from J, leaving 12 bases between. CDR3 length: 13 amino acids. Time point in this sample: cycle 4 day 1 (C4D1), after 5 to 7 weeks of nivolumab. Relapses following autologous stem cell transplantation were seen in all patients, with brentuximab vedotin exposure varying. Complete response, partial response or progressive disease made up the best responses. Clones were sequenced by immunoSEQ multiplex PCR, and TCRdb holds only the in-frame ones, with some missing. Counted here are more than 75,000 clones, around 93% occurring once; the ten biggest clones make up roughly 2%. The data originate from a study of PD-1 blockade in classical Hodgkin lymphoma. Notes on the study in general: Diversity similar to that of newly diagnosed patients was seen at baseline in complete responders.

The sequence came from a human donor with classical Hodgkin lymphoma. The J gene is TRBJ1-1, the V gene TRBV6-5, with D tentatively TRBD1 (6 bases). The specimen was peripheral blood mononuclear cells (PBMCs), collected before the fourth cycle of nivolumab. The DNA for the CDR3 is TGTGCCAGCAGTTATTTTTTCAGGGGTGAAGCTTTCTTT. Protein: CASSYFFRGEAFF.